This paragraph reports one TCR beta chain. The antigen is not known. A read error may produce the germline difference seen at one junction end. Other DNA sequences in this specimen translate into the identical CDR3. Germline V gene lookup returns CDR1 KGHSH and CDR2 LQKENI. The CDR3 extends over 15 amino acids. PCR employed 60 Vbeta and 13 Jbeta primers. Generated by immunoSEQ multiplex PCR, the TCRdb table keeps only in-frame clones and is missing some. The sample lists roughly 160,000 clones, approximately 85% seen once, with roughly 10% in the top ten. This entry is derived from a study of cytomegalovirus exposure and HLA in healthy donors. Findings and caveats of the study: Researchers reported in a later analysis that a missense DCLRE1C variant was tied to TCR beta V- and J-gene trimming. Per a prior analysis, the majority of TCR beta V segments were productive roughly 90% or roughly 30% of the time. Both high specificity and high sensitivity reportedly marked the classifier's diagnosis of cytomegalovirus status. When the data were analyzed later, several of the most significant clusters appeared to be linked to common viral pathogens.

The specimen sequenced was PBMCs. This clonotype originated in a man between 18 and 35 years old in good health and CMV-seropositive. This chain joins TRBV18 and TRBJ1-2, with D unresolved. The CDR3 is CASSPIKPSNYGYTF. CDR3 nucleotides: TGCGCCAGCTCACCCATCAAGCCGTCCAACTATGGCTACACCTTC.